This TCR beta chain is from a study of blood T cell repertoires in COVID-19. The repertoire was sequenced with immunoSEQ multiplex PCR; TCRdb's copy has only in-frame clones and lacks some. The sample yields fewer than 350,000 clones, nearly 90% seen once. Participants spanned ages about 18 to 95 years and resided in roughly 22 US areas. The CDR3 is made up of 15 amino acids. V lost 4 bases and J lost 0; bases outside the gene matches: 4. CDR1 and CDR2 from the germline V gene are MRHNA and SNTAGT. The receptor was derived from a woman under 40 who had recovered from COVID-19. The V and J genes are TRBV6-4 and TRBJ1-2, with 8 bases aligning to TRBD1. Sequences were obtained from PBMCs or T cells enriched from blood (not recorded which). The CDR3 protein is CASSATGEANYGYTF. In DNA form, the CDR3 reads TGTGCCAGCAGTGCGACAGGGGAGGCTAACTATGGCTACACCTTC.